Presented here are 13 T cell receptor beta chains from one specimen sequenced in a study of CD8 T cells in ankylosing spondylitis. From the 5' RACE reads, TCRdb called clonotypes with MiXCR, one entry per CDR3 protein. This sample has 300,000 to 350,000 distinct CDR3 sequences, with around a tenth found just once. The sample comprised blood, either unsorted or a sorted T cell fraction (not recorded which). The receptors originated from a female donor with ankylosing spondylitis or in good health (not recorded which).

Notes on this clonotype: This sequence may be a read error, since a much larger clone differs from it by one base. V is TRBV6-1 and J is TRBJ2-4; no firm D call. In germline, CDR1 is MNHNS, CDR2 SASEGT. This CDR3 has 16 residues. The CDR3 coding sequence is TGTGCCAGCAGCCGTACTACCTTGAGAGCCATAAACATTCAGTACTTC. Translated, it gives CASSRTTLRAINIQYF.

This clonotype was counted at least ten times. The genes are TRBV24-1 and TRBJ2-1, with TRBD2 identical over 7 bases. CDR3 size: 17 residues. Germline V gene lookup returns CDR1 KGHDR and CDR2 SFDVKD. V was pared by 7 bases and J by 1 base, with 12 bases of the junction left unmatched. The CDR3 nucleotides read TGTGCCACCAGCGAGACCCCCGGACTAGAATCCTACAATGAGCAGTTCTTC. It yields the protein CATSETPGLESYNEQFF.

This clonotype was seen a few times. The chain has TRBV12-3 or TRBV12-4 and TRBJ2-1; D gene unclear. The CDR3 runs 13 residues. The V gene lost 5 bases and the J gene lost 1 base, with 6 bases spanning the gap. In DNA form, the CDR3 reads TGTGCCAGCAGTCCAGAGTCCTACAATGAGCAGTTCTTC. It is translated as CASSPESYNEQFF.

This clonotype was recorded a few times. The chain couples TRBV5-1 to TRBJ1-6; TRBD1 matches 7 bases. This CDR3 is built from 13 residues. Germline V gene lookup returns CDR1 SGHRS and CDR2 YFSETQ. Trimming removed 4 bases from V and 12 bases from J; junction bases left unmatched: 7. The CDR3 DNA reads TGCGCCAGCAGCGATACCACAGGGGAACCCCTCCACTTT. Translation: CASSDTTGEPLHF.

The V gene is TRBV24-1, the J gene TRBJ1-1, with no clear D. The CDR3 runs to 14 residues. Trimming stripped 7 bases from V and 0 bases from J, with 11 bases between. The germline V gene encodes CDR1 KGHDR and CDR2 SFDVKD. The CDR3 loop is CATREPGVNTEAFF. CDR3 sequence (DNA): TGTGCCACCAGAGAACCAGGCGTGAACACTGAAGCTTTCTTT.

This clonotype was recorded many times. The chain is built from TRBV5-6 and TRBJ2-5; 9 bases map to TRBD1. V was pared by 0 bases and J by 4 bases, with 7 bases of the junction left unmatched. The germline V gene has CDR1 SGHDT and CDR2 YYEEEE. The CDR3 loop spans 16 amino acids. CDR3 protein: CASSLGIGQGRETQYF. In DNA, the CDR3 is TGTGCCAGCAGCTTGGGGATTGGACAGGGGCGAGAGACCCAGTACTTC. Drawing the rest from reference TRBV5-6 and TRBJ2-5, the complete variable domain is DAGVTQSPTHLIKTRGQQVTLRCSPKSGHDTVSWYQQALGQGPQFIFQYYEEEERQRGNFPDRFSGHQFPNYSSELNVNALLLGDSALYLCASSLGIGQGRETQYFGPGTRLLVL.

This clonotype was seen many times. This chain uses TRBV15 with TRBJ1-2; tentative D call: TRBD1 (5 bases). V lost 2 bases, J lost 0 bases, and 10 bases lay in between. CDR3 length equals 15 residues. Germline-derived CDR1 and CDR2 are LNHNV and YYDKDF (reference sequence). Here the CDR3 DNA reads TGTGCCACCAGCAGACAGGGAATGACTAACTATGGCTACACCTTC. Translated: CATSRQGMTNYGYTF.

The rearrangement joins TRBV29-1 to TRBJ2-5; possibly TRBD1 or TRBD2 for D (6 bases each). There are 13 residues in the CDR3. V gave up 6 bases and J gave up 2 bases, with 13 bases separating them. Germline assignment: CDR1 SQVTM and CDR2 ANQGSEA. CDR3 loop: CSVGGGLQETQYF. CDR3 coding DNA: TGCAGCGTGGGTGGGGGGCTACAAGAGACCCAGTACTTC.

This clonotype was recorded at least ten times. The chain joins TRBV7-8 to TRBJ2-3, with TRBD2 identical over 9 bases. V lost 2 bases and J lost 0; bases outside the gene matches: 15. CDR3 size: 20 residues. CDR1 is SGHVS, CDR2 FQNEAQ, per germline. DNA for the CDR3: TGTGCCAGCAGCTTACCACGACTAGCGGAATCCGGTTTGAGCACAGATACGCAGTATTTT. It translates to CASSLPRLAESGLSTDTQYF. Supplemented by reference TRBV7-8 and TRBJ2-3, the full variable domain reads GAGVSQSPRYKVAKRGQDVALRCDPISGHVSLFWYQQALGQGPEFLTYFQNEAQLDKSGLPSDRFFAERPEGSVSTLKIQRTQQEDSAVYLCASSLPRLAESGLSTDTQYFGPGTRLTVL.

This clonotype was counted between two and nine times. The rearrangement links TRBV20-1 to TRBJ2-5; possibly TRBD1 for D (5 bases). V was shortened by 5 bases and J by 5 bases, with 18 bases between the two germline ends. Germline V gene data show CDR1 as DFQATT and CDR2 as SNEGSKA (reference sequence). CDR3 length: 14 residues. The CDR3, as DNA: TGCAGTGCTCTAGTGCAGGGTGTTGGGGAGACCCAGTACTTC. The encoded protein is CSALVQGVGETQYF.

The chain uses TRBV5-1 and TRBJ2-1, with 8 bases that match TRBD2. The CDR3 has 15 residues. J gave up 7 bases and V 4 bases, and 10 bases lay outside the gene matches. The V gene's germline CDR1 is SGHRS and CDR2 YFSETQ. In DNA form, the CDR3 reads TGCGCCAGCAGCGATACTAGCGGCTTCATTAATGAGCAGTTCTTC. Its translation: CASSDTSGFINEQFF. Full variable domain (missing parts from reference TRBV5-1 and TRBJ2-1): KAGVTQTPRYLIKTRGQQVTLSCSPISGHRSVSWYQQTPGQGLQFLFEYFSETQRNKGNFPGRFSGRQFSNSRSEMNVSTLELGDSALYLCASSDTSGFINEQFFGPGTRLTVL.

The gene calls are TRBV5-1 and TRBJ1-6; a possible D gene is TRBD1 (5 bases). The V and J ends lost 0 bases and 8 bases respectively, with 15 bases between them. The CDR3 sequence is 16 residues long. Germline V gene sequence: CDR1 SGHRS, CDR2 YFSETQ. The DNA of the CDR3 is TGCGCCAGCAGCTTGGCCCGAGGAGGGGAGGATTCACCCCTCCACTTT. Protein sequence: CASSLARGGEDSPLHF.

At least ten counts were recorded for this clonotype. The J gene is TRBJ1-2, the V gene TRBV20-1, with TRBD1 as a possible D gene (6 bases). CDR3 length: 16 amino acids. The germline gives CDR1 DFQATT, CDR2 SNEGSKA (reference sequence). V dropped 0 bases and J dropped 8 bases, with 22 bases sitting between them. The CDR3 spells CSARDLSAGERSGYTF. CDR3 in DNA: TGCAGTGCTAGAGATCTTTCGGCAGGGGAACGGTCGGGCTACACCTTC.